This paragraph reports one TCR beta chain. This record belongs to a study of cytomegalovirus exposure and HLA in healthy donors. Amplification used 60 Vbeta primers and 13 Jbeta primers. The protocol was immunoSEQ multiplex PCR, while the TCRdb copy is restricted to in-frame clones and leaves out a portion. Of 130,000 or so clones in the sample, around 65% were seen once. Germline CDR1 is SGDLS and CDR2 is YYNGEE. The ends were cut back, 4 bases at V and 6 bases at J, with 15 bases in the middle. The CDR3 consists of 14 residues. This TCR was sampled from a woman aged 60 to 75 in good health and CMV-seronegative. This chain uses TRBV9 with TRBJ2-3, with D unresolved. The material sequenced was PBMCs. The CDR3 region has the DNA TGTGCCAGCAGCCTCCGTTTGGGCGCTGATACGCAGTATTTT. The encoded protein is CASSLRLGADTQYF.